The text below deals with one T cell receptor (beta chain). As yet, its antigen is unknown. The study profiled TCR beta VDJ and CDR3 using genomic DNA as template. TCRdb re-derived calls from the reads in MiXCR, one entry per CDR3 protein. The sample lists about half a million distinct CDR3 sequences, over 25% occurring once. The data stem from a study of CD8+CD57+ T cells in acquired aplastic anemia. Study context: Quantities of DNA derived from sorted CD4+ and CD8+ cells averaged around 3 ug.

Only patients with CD8+CD57+ cell expansion on flow cytometry were chosen for sequencing. Receipt of therapy had not occurred in any patient by the time of blood sampling. Germline CDR1 is LNHDA and CDR2 is SQIVND (reference sequence). V was clipped by 10 bases and J by 3 bases, with 13 bases between them. CDR3 length: 12 residues. Study results and caveats: The study found no significant CD8+ Simpson's diversity difference between patients and controls.

The sequenced sample consisted of sorted CD4+, CD8+, or CD8+CD57+ T cells (not recorded which) from PBMCs. This receptor was taken from a human donor with aplastic anemia. The chain carries TRBV19 and TRBJ2-7, with D hard to call. The CDR3: CATEAPNYEQYF. The CDR3 coding sequence is TGTGCCACTGAGGCCCCTAACTACGAGCAGTACTTC. The whole variable domain, filled in from reference TRBV19 and TRBJ2-7, reads DGGITQSPKYLFRKEGQNVTLSCEQNLNHDAMYWYRQDPGQGLRLIYYSQIVNDFQKGDIAEGYSVSREKKESFPLTVTSAQKNPTAFYLCATEAPNYEQYFGPGTRLTVT.